This T cell receptor (beta chain) was sequenced during a study of T cell repertoires in cytomegalovirus infection. Overall study context: Through public TCR beta signatures, both CMV infection and matching HLA type were indicated.

This clonotype appeared a few times. Its specificity is not known. One entry per CDR3 protein results from TCRdb running MiXCR on the reads. The table has 150,000 to 200,000 distinct CDR3 sequences, approximately 19% seen once. The CDR3 extends over 15 amino acids. In germline, CDR1 is SEHNR, CDR2 FQNEAQ (reference sequence). J lost 4 bases, V lost 5 bases, and 8 bases had no gene match. General observations from the study: Clonotype analysis showed dominance of the ex vivo response by HLA-C-restricted CMV-specific TCR beta clonotypes. Cumulated frequencies of public TCR beta families served to identify carriers of CMV plus the relevant HLA.

The V and J genes are TRBV7-9 and TRBJ1-1; 9 nucleotides match TRBD1. Sequencing was done on a sample of PBMCs. The receptor's source is a human donor in good health (CMV status not recorded). Some clones in this sample may be carry-over from other donors' samples. This CDR3 reads CASSQDRGRGTEAFF. In nucleotides, the CDR3 is TGTGCCAGCAGCCAGGACAGGGGACGGGGCACTGAAGCTTTCTTT.